These 27 T cell receptor beta chains were all obtained from the same sample, sequenced in a study of T cell responses to AZD1222 COVID-19 vaccine. The table came from immunoSEQ multiplex PCR; TCRdb's copy has only in-frame clones and leaves some out. The sample has around 120,000 clones, 85% to 90% seen once; the top ten hold about 4.8%. The material sequenced was peripheral blood, taken on day 0 of AZD1222 vaccination. These receptors came from an adult in good health.

V and J are TRBV29-1 and TRBJ2-1, with 7 bases matching TRBD2. The ends lost 8 bases at V and 4 bases at J; junction bases unmatched: 8. The germline CDR1 and CDR2 sequences are SQVTM and ANQGSEA. The length of the CDR3 is 13 residues. The CDR3 loop reads CSHVLGGYNEQFF. The CDR3 DNA is TGCAGCCATGTCTTGGGGGGGTACAATGAGCAGTTCTTC.

This chain joins TRBV5-6 and TRBJ1-2; 7 nucleotides align to TRBD1. This CDR3 is built from 15 residues. The V and J ends lost 6 bases and 2 bases, in that order; junction bases with no gene match: 10. Looked up from germline, CDR1 is SGHDT and CDR2 is YYEEEE. CDR3 sequence (DNA): TGTGCCAGCACCAAAATCCAGGGGGGGAACTATGGCTACACCTTC. Translating gives CASTKIQGGNYGYTF.

The V and J genes are TRBV7-9 and TRBJ1-3; 7 positions agree with TRBD1. The junction had 5 bases not matched to a gene; V was cut back by 6 bases and J by 3 bases. CDR1 is SEHNR, CDR2 FQNEAQ, per germline (reference sequence). The CDR3 is 14 residues long. The CDR3 protein is CASSLGGLGNTIYF. In DNA, the CDR3 is TGTGCCAGCAGTCTAGGGGGCCTTGGAAACACCATATATTTT.

This chain connects TRBV24-1 to TRBJ2-3; 13 nucleotides align to TRBD2. V gave up 4 bases and J gave up 4 bases; unmatched junction bases: 4. Germline loops: CDR1 KGHDR, CDR2 SFDVKD. This CDR3 comprises 16 residues. In nucleotides, the CDR3 is TGTGCCACCAGTGAGATACTAGCGGGGGGGGCAGATACGCAGTATTTT. Amino acids: CATSEILAGGADTQYF.

The V and J genes are TRBV3-1 (or the pseudogene TRBV3-2) and TRBJ2-3; 13 bases are a match to TRBD2. The CDR3 extends over 19 amino acids. Losses at the gene ends were 5 bases for V and 0 bases for J; bases not matched to a gene: 11. CDR1 is LGHDT and CDR2 is YNNKEL in the germline V gene (reference sequence). The DNA for the CDR3 is TGTGCCAGCAGCTCACTTGGACTAGCGGGGGTACCAAGCACAGATACGCAGTATTTT. It encodes CASSSLGLAGVPSTDTQYF.

The chain employs TRBV27 and TRBJ1-1, with 7 bases matching TRBD1. With 2 bases clipped from V and 1 base from J, the junction kept 4 bases outside the gene matches. The CDR3 is 15 residues long. Looked up from germline, CDR1 is MNHEY and CDR2 is SMNVEV (reference sequence). This CDR3 reads CASSLAGTENTEAFF. CDR3 in DNA: TGTGCCAGCAGTTTAGCCGGGACAGAGAACACTGAAGCTTTCTTT.

This sequence joins TRBV9 and TRBJ2-2; D might be TRBD2 (6 bases). The CDR3 consists of 15 residues. CDR1 is SGDLS, CDR2 YYNGEE, per germline. The V gene lost 0 bases and the J gene lost 1 base, with 7 bases spanning the gap. The CDR3 is CASSVVSGNTGELFF. The CDR3 nucleotides read TGTGCCAGCAGCGTAGTTAGCGGGAACACCGGGGAGCTGTTTTTT.

J is TRBJ2-5 and V is TRBV19, with D perhaps being TRBD1 or TRBD2 (5 bases each). The V gene lost 1 base and the J gene lost 4 bases, with 10 bases spanning the gap. In germline, CDR1 is LNHDA, CDR2 SQIVND (reference sequence). The CDR3 extends over 14 amino acids. The CDR3 spells CASSIGTGLETQYF. The CDR3 nucleotides are TGTGCCAGTAGTATAGGAACAGGACTAGAGACCCAGTACTTC.

Worth noting for this clone: The junction differs from germline at one of its ends, possibly a read error. V usage is TRBV5-1 and J usage is TRBJ2-7; D could derive from TRBD1 or TRBD2 (5 bases each). Germline V gives CDR1 SGHRS, CDR2 YFSETQ. The CDR3 has 10 amino acids. The DNA for the CDR3 is TGCGCCAGCAGCAAGACAGCTGCGGGCTTC. It is translated as CASSKTAAGF.

The chain carries TRBV27 and TRBJ1-5; 8 positions agree with TRBD1. The length of the CDR3 is 22 residues. Trimming removed 4 bases from V and 1 base from J; junction bases left unmatched: 24. Germline V lookup: CDR1 MNHEY, CDR2 SMNVEV (reference sequence). CDR3: CASSSVAPGQGGFVSSNQPQHF. DNA of the CDR3: TGTGCCAGCAGTTCCGTAGCCCCTGGACAGGGAGGGTTTGTGAGCAGCAATCAGCCCCAGCATTTT.

In this sample, this clone turned up a few times. This chain links TRBV5-4 with TRBJ2-3, with TRBD2 identical over 10 bases. Germline assignment: CDR1 SGHNT and CDR2 YYREEE (reference sequence). The junction had 7 bases not matched to a gene; V was cut back by 0 bases and J by 3 bases. The CDR3 extends over 17 amino acids. Written as DNA, the CDR3 is TGTGCCAGCAGCTTGGCCCGATCTAGCGGGAGAACAGATACGCAGTATTTT. The encoded protein is CASSLARSSGRTDTQYF.

The gene calls are TRBV6-5 and TRBJ1-4, with 7 bases lining up with TRBD1. This CDR3 has 14 residues. V gave up 6 bases and J gave up 11 bases; unmatched junction bases: 12. CDR1 MNHEY and CDR2 SVGAGI come from the germline V gene. The CDR3, as DNA: TGTGCCAGCAGCCAAACAGGGGTTCGGGAGAAACTGTTTTTT. Protein: CASSQTGVREKLFF.

This chain connects TRBV7-9 to TRBJ1-1; no firm D call. This CDR3 region has 14 residues. Germline assignment: CDR1 SEHNR and CDR2 FQNEAQ (reference sequence). The germline V and J ends were trimmed by 5 bases and 4 bases, with 14 bases remaining between them. This CDR3 reads CASSEVVGGTEAFF. CDR3 nucleotides: TGTGCCAGCAGCGAAGTGGTAGGCGGCACTGAAGCTTTCTTT. Based on the CDR3 plus reference TRBV7-9 and TRBJ1-1, the full variable domain is DTGVSQNPRHKITKRGQNVTFRCDPISEHNRLYWYRQTLGQGPEFLTYFQNEAQLEKSRLLSDRFSAERPKGSFSTLEIQRTEQGDSAMYLCASSEVVGGTEAFFGQGTRLTVV.

This clone has only one observation. This sequence joins TRBV15 and TRBJ2-1; 13 bases fit TRBD2. The germline gives CDR1 LNHNV, CDR2 YYDKDF (reference sequence). V lost 4 bases, J lost 6 bases, and 3 bases stayed unmatched. The CDR3 has 15 amino acids. The CDR3 nucleotides are TGTGCCACCAGCACCAGGACTAGCGGGGGCAATGAGCAGTTCTTC. This sequence encodes CATSTRTSGGNEQFF.

The chain is built from TRBV5-5 and TRBJ2-2, with 8 bases fitting TRBD2. CDR3 length: 16 amino acids. Per the germline V gene, CDR1 is SGHKS and CDR2 is YYEKEE (reference sequence). Trimming took 0 bases from V and 5 from J; bases not matched to a gene: 6. The CDR3 loop reads CASSLVGGGRTGELFF. CDR3 coding DNA: TGTGCCAGCAGCTTGGTGGGGGGCGGGAGGACCGGGGAGCTGTTTTTT.

This chain joins TRBV7-9 and TRBJ1-3; no definite D call. V shed 3 bases and J shed 8 bases, with 14 bases lying between them. Germline values: CDR1 SEHNR, CDR2 FQNEAQ (reference sequence). The CDR3 has 14 residues. CDR3 sequence: CASSFAGVGDTIYF. CDR3 sequence (DNA): TGTGCCAGCAGCTTCGCCGGGGTCGGGGACACCATATATTTT.

J is TRBJ2-7 and V is TRBV6-5, with D perhaps being TRBD1 or TRBD2 (5 bases each). V was trimmed by 6 bases and J by 11 bases, leaving 17 bases between them. The length of the CDR3 is 12 residues. Germline V gives CDR1 MNHEY, CDR2 SVGAGI. Here the CDR3 DNA reads TGTGCCAGCAGGCCAGGGTGGGTGGGGGAGTACTTC. Its translation: CASRPGWVGEYF.

This sequence joins TRBV30 and TRBJ1-2, with no clear D. The CDR3 sequence is 14 residues long. Germline values: CDR1 GTSNPN, CDR2 SVGIG (reference sequence). V lost 2 bases, J lost 0 bases, and 10 bases lay in between. The CDR3 here is CAWSRAASNYGYTF. The CDR3 bases are TGTGCCTGGAGTAGGGCAGCCTCTAACTATGGCTACACCTTC. The full variable domain, in which reference TRBV30 and TRBJ1-2 provide the parts outside the CDR3, is SQTIHQWPATLVQPVGSPLSLECTVEGTSNPNLYWYRQAAGRGLQLLFYSVGIGQISSEVPQNLSASRPQDRQFILSSKKLLLSDSGFYLCAWSRAASNYGYTFGSGTRLTVV.

This rearrangement joins TRBV10-3 to TRBJ2-1, with 8 bases aligning to TRBD2. J lost 8 bases, V lost 0 bases, and 6 bases had no gene match. The germline V gene has CDR1 ENHRY and CDR2 SYGVKD. The CDR3 runs 15 residues. DNA for the CDR3: TGTGCCATCAGTGAGTCGAGCGGGGGACCCGATGAGCAGTTCTTC. Residues: CAISESSGGPDEQFF.

The rearrangement joins TRBV30 to TRBJ2-5; unclear D gene. CDR1 and CDR2 (germline): GTSNPN, SVGIG (reference sequence). V was shortened by 5 bases and J by 6 bases, with 16 bases between the two germline ends. This CDR3 contains 13 residues. The DNA for the CDR3 is TGTGCCTGGCGGTCTAGAAGTCGACAGACCCAGTACTTC. The encoded protein is CAWRSRSRQTQYF. Filled out from reference TRBV30 and TRBJ2-5, the complete variable domain reads SQTIHQWPATLVQPVGSPLSLECTVEGTSNPNLYWYRQAAGRGLQLLFYSVGIGQISSEVPQNLSASRPQDRQFILSSKKLLLSDSGFYLCAWRSRSRQTQYFGPGTRLLVL.

CDR3: CASSWGGVSNSPLHF. The CDR3 DNA sequence: TGTGCCAGCAGCTGGGGGGGAGTCTCCAATTCACCCCTCCACTTT. The rearrangement joins TRBV7-2 to TRBJ1-6; D possibly corresponds to TRBD1 (5 bases). V lost 4 bases to trimming and J lost 7 bases, with 14 bases between them. CDR3 length equals 15 residues. The germline gives CDR1 SGHTA, CDR2 FQGNSA.

This clone was counted a few times. V gene TRBV6-5 combines with J gene TRBJ1-5, with TRBD1 matching over 8 bases. This CDR3 has 15 residues. Trimming cost V 6 bases and J 5 bases; bases outside gene matches: 9. Germline-derived CDR1 and CDR2 are MNHEY and SVGAGI. CDR3 nucleotide sequence: TGTGCCAGCAGCCGAGCGACAGGGGTGCATCAGCCCCAGCATTTT. It encodes CASSRATGVHQPQHF.

The V call is TRBV2, the J call TRBJ2-7, with D maybe TRBD2 (6 bases). Trimming left V 5 bases short and J 3 bases short, with 14 bases between. The CDR3 sequence is 14 residues long. From germline, CDR1 is SNHLY and CDR2 FYNNEI. The CDR3 DNA is TGTGCCAGCAGTACGGGGGTAGTTGACTACGAGCAGTACTTC. It encodes CASSTGVVDYEQYF.

The chain employs TRBV6-2 or TRBV6-3 and TRBJ2-1; TRBD2 matches at 11 bases. CDR1 is MNHEY and CDR2 is SVGEGT in the germline V gene. The CDR3 loop spans 16 amino acids. The V gene end was trimmed by 2 bases and the J gene end by 3 bases; junction bases not matched to a gene: 3. The CDR3 DNA is TGTGCCAGCAGTTACGATCTAGCGGGAGGCTACAATGAGCAGTTCTTC. It encodes CASSYDLAGGYNEQFF.

The chain is built from TRBV3-1 (or the pseudogene TRBV3-2) and TRBJ1-4; a possible D gene is TRBD1 (5 bases). The CDR3 has 15 residues. CDR1 is LGHDT, CDR2 YNNKEL, per germline (reference sequence). V gave up 0 bases and J gave up 6 bases, with 11 bases separating them. CDR3 bases: TGTGCCAGCAGCCAAGATAGGAGAGGGGATGAAAAACTGTTTTTT. It is translated as CASSQDRRGDEKLFF.

This clone appeared a single time. The chain has TRBV29-1 and TRBJ2-1, with D uncertain. CDR1 and CDR2 from the germline V gene are SQVTM and ANQGSEA. The CDR3 length is 12 residues. V lost 1 base and J lost 10, with 11 bases in between. CDR3 residues: CSVEGSTTEQFF. The CDR3 DNA follows: TGCAGCGTTGAAGGTAGCACCACGGAGCAGTTCTTC.

Only one count was recorded for this clone. V gene TRBV24-1 combines with J gene TRBJ1-1, with D unresolved. The CDR3 sequence is 15 residues long. Germline CDR1 and CDR2: KGHDR and SFDVKD. The V end lost 0 bases, the J end lost 4 bases, and 11 bases lay between the germline ends. CDR3 residues: CATSDLSAEGTEAFF. The DNA for the CDR3 is TGTGCCACCAGTGATTTGTCGGCGGAAGGCACTGAAGCTTTCTTT.